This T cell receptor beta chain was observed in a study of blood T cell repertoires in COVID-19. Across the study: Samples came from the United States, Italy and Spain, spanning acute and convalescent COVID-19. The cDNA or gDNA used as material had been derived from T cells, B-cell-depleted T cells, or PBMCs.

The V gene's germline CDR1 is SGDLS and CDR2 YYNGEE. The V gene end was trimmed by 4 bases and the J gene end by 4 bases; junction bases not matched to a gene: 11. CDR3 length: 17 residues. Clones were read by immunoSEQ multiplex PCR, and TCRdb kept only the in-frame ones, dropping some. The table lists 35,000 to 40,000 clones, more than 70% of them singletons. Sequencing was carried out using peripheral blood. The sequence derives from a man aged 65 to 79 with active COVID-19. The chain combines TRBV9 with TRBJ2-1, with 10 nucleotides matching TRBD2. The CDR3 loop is CASSPGGLAKGYNEQFF. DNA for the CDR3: TGTGCCAGCAGCCCCGGGGGACTAGCGAAGGGTTACAATGAGCAGTTCTTC.